The entry below describes one T cell receptor (beta chain). The antigen is unknown. In each case, RNA was isolated and then reverse transcribed into cDNA as the sequencing template. The table came from immunoSEQ multiplex PCR; TCRdb's copy has only in-frame clones and leaves some out. Counted here are roughly 100,000 clones, just under 60% occurring once; the ten biggest clones make up roughly 15%. Stated treatment: oral pan-JAK inhibitor, 5-10 mg twice daily. Samples from alopecia areata patients were lesional scalp punch biopsies and peripheral blood. This record belongs to a study of CD8+ T cells in alopecia areata. Whole-study context: Percent of scalp involved defined treated patients' severity scores. Study results and limitations: Resident alphabeta T-cell populations of normal skin are likewise subject to sequencing in scalp samples. In lesional scalp, particularly from alopecia totalis/universalis, clonality was higher than in normal scalp.

The CDR3 loop spans 13 amino acids. Germline V gene sequence: CDR1 SEHNR, CDR2 FQNEAQ (reference sequence). V lost 2 bases, J lost 5 bases, and 10 bases lay in between. V and J are TRBV7-9 and TRBJ2-7; no clear D. This receptor was identified in a human donor with alopecia areata. The specimen was CD8+ T cells sorted from blood, collected at approximately week 61, from a patient treated with tofacitinib. The CDR3: CASSLLGTNEQYF. In DNA form, the CDR3 reads TGTGCCAGCAGCTTATTGGGTACCAACGAGCAGTACTTC.